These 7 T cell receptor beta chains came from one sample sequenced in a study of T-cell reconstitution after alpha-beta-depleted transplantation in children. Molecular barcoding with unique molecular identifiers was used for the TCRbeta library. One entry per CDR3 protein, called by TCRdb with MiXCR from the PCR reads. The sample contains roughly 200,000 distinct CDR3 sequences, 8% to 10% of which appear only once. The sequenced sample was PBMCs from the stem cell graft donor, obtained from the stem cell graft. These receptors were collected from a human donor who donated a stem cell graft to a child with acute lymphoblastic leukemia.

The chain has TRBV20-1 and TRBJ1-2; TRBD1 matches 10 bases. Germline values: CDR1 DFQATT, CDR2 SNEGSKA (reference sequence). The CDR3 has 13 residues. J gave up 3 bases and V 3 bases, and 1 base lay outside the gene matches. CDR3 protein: CSARTGGYYGYTF. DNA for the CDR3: TGCAGTGCTAGGACAGGGGGCTACTATGGCTACACCTTC.

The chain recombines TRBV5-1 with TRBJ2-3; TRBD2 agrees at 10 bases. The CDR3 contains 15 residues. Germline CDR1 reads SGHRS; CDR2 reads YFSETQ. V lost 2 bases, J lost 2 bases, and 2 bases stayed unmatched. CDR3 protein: CASSFSGGTTDTQYF. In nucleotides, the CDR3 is TGCGCCAGCAGCTTTAGCGGGGGGACCACAGATACGCAGTATTTT.

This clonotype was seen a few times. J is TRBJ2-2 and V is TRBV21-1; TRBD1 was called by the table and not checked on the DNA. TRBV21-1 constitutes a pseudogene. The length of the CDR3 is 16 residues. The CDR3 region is CASSPGRRRIAGELFF. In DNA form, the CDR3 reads TGTGCCAGCAGCCCGGGTCGACGGAGGATCGCCGGGGAGCTGTTTTTT.

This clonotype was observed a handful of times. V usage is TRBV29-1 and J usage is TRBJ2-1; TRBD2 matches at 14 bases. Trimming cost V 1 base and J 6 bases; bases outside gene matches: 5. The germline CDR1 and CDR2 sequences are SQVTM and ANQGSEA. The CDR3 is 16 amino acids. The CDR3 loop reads CSVEGTSGGTTNEQFF. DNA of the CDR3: TGCAGCGTTGAAGGGACTAGCGGGGGGACCACCAATGAGCAGTTCTTC.

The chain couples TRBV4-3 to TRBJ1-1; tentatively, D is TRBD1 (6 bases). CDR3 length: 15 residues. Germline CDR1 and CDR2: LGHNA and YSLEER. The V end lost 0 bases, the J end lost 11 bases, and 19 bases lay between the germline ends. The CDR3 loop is CASSQDWTATIVAFF. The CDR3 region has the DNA TGCGCCAGCAGCCAAGATTGGACAGCGACAATTGTGGCTTTCTTT.

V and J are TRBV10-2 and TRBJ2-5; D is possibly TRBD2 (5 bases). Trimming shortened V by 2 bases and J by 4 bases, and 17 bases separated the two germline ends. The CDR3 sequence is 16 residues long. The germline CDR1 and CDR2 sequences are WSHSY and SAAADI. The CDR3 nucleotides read TGCGCCAGCAGTGAGCCCCGGGGTCCTGGGATAGAGACCCAGTACTTC. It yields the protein CASSEPRGPGIETQYF.

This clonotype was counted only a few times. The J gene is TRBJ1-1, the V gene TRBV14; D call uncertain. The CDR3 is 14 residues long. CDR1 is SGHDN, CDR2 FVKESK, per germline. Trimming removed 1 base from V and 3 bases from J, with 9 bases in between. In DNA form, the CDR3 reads TGTGCCAGCAGCCAAGGCATACTCTACACTGAAGCTTTCTTT. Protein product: CASSQGILYTEAFF.